This T cell receptor beta chain stems from a study of metastatic and nonmetastatic thyroid tumors. In the study overall: Repertoires were compared across blood and tumor or nodule tissue from malignant and benign thyroid patients.

The germline gives CDR1 SGDLS, CDR2 YYNGEE. The CDR3 consists of 10 residues. Through MiXCR, TCRdb re-clonotyped the PCR reads. The sample holds almost 70,000 clones; 13% to 15% are singletons and the top ten take approximately 6.1%. Patients had received no treatment of any kind before thyroid surgery. Study-level findings and limits: Benign nodules reportedly had significantly lower TCR beta diversity than malignant thyroid tumors in blood and tumor.

This clone was picked up many times. Antigen unknown. The junction does not match germline at one end; this may be a read error. The chain couples TRBV9 to TRBJ1-6; D is uncertain. This sequence was found in a male donor with papillary thyroid cancer or a benign thyroid nodule (not recorded which). Some clones in this sample may be carry-over from other donors' samples. The sequencing sample was made of blood. The CDR3 region has the DNA TGTGCCAGCAGCGTAGTTGCTCCCGCTTTT. It specifies CASSVVAPAF. The full variable domain, rest sourced from reference TRBV9 and TRBJ1-6, is DSGVTQTPKHLITATGQRVTLRCSPRSGDLSVYWYQQSLDQGLQFLIQYYNGEERAKGNILERFSAQQFPDLHSELNLSSLELGDSALYFCASSVVAPAFGNGTRLTVT.